This entry lists 5 T cell receptor beta chains sequenced from one sample in a study of shared clonotypes between healthy human individuals. Terminally differentiated effector memory CD45RA+ cells were left out of the naive CD8 fraction, which was CD45RO-negative and positively selected for CCR7. Data came from immunoSEQ multiplex PCR; TCRdb stores just in-frame clones and leaves some out. The sample has roughly 1,800,000 clones, 85% to 95% seen once. The sequenced sample was naive CD8+ T cells sorted from blood. The receptors here all came from a man aged 18-30 years in good health.

This clone is a singleton in its sample. The J gene is TRBJ2-7, the V gene TRBV28; D remains unclear. Germline CDR1 reads MDHEN; CDR2 reads SYDVKM. Trimming shortened V by 5 bases and J by 0 bases, and 11 bases separated the two germline ends. This CDR3 contains 14 residues. The CDR3 sequence: CASSLTIISYEQYF. The DNA of the CDR3 is TGTGCCAGCAGTCTGACAATCATCTCCTACGAGCAGTACTTC.

The V and J genes are TRBV7-9 and TRBJ1-1; 9 bases map to TRBD1. The CDR3 runs 14 residues. With 5 bases clipped from V and 6 bases from J, the junction kept 7 bases outside the gene matches. Germline V gene data show CDR1 as SEHNR and CDR2 as FQNEAQ (reference sequence). The CDR3 nucleotides are TGTGCCAGCAGCCAAGTGGGACAGGGCCCTGAAGCTTTCTTT. Encoded protein: CASSQVGQGPEAFF.

CDR3 nucleotide sequence: TGTGCCAGCAGTTTCGACGGCACCGGGGAGCTGTTTTTT. Protein product: CASSFDGTGELFF. The chain carries TRBV27 and TRBJ2-2; D remains unclear. This CDR3 contains 13 residues. Looked up from germline, CDR1 is MNHEY and CDR2 is SMNVEV (reference sequence). V lost 3 bases and J 4 bases, leaving 6 bases between the germline ends.

This chain connects TRBV2 to TRBJ1-2; no clear D gene. This CDR3 region has 13 residues. V lost 4 bases and J lost 2, with 8 bases in between. The germline V gene has CDR1 SNHLY and CDR2 FYNNEI. This CDR3 reads CASSGAENYGYTF. DNA of the CDR3: TGTGCCAGCAGTGGGGCAGAGAACTATGGCTACACCTTC.

This rearrangement joins TRBV19 to TRBJ2-1; D is perhaps TRBD1 or TRBD2 (5 bases each). Germline V gives CDR1 LNHDA, CDR2 SQIVND (reference sequence). The CDR3 sequence is 12 residues long. Trimming pared 5 bases from V and 7 bases from J, leaving 9 bases between. The CDR3 is CASSWWGNEQFF. For the CDR3, the DNA is TGTGCCAGTAGTTGGTGGGGGAATGAGCAGTTCTTC.